This passage covers 27 T cell receptor beta chains from one sample sequenced in a study of T cell responses to AZD1222 COVID-19 vaccine. Profiling relied on immunoSEQ multiplex PCR, and the TCRdb table lists in-frame clones only, not all of them. The sample lists more than 100,000 clones; 70% to 90% were seen once. The sample here was peripheral blood, taken 28 days after the second dose of the MenACWY control vaccine. The receptors derive from an adult who received the MenACWY meningococcal vaccine as a control.

V is TRBV5-4 and J is TRBJ2-7, with 10 bases aligning to TRBD2. The CDR3 extends over 14 amino acids. Per germline, CDR1 SGHNT and CDR2 YYREEE (reference sequence). V was pared by 10 bases and J by 5 bases, with 12 bases of the junction left unmatched. CDR3: CAGLASGGANEQYV. The CDR3 region has the DNA TGTGCCGGCCTGGCCAGCGGGGGGGCCAACGAGCAGTACGTC.

The chain combines TRBV18 with TRBJ2-7; 9 bases agree with TRBD1. V dropped 6 bases and J dropped 2; count of bases not matched to a gene: 5. Germline CDR1 and CDR2: KGHSH and LQKENI. This CDR3 has 14 amino acids. The CDR3 loop is CASSPGTGPYEQYF. CDR3 nucleotides: TGTGCCAGCTCTCCCGGGACAGGGCCCTACGAGCAGTACTTC.

The chain has TRBV27 and TRBJ1-2; D gene uncertain. The V end was cut by 7 bases, the J end by 2 bases, with 11 bases between. This CDR3 region has 13 residues. CDR1 and CDR2 from the germline V gene are MNHEY and SMNVEV (reference sequence). The DNA for the CDR3 is TGTGCCAGCACCGAAGGACCAAACTATGGCTACACCTTC. It is translated as CASTEGPNYGYTF.

V and J are TRBV6-5 and TRBJ2-7; 9 nucleotides agree with TRBD1. V lost 7 bases and J lost 5; bases outside the gene matches: 9. Germline loops: CDR1 MNHEY, CDR2 SVGAGI. CDR3 length: 14 residues. CDR3 in amino acids: CASKPQGAGDEQYF. CDR3 bases: TGTGCCAGCAAGCCACAGGGGGCGGGCGACGAGCAGTACTTC.

This chain joins TRBV2 and TRBJ2-2, with a weak D call TRBD1 (6 bases). This CDR3 has 16 residues. Germline-derived CDR1 and CDR2 are SNHLY and FYNNEI. V dropped 8 bases and J dropped 0 bases, with 16 bases sitting between them. The CDR3 here is CASSFGQRPNTGELFF. As DNA, the CDR3 is TGTGCCAGCTCCTTTGGACAGCGGCCGAACACCGGGGAGCTGTTTTTT.

This chain connects TRBV2 to TRBJ1-2, with D perhaps matching TRBD1 (5 bases). V dropped 4 bases and J dropped 8 bases, with 17 bases sitting between them. The CDR3 length is 14 residues. Per germline, CDR1 SNHLY and CDR2 FYNNEI. The CDR3 DNA follows: TGTGCCAGCAGTGTAGGGCGAACGGGGGAGGGCTACACCTTC. Translation gives CASSVGRTGEGYTF.

This chain joins TRBV10-3 and TRBJ1-1, with 7 bases aligning to TRBD1. Per the germline V gene, CDR1 is ENHRY and CDR2 is SYGVKD. After removal of 11 bases from V and 4 bases from J, the junction contained 13 bases not matched to a gene. The CDR3 has 14 residues. CDR3 amino acids: CAAHPTGEVTEAFF. The DNA of the CDR3 is TGTGCCGCCCACCCTACAGGGGAAGTCACTGAAGCTTTCTTT.

The CDR3 loop reads CASRAGWRSRNTEAFF. The CDR3 DNA is TGTGCCAGCAGAGCAGGATGGCGGAGCCGGAACACTGAAGCTTTCTTT. The chain links TRBV7-9 to TRBJ1-1; the D is unclear. The V end lost 6 bases, the J end lost 1 base, and 18 bases lay between the germline ends. This CDR3 comprises 16 residues. Germline CDR1 reads SEHNR; CDR2 reads FQNEAQ (reference sequence).

This chain joins TRBV5-4 and TRBJ2-1; maybe TRBD2 (6 bases). The germline V gene has CDR1 SGHNT and CDR2 YYREEE (reference sequence). Trimming cost V 4 bases and J 5 bases, with 16 bases left between them. CDR3 size: 15 residues. CDR3 bases: TGTGCCAGCAGCAATGGAGGGGACGGTGACAATGAGCAGTTCTTC. It codes for CASSNGGDGDNEQFF.

The chain is built from TRBV5-1 and TRBJ2-5; tentative D call: TRBD2 (6 bases). With 4 bases removed from V and 2 bases from J, the gap between germline ends came to 15 bases. CDR3 length: 15 residues. Germline lookup yields CDR1 SGHRS and CDR2 YFSETQ. The CDR3 spells CASSAYLGRQETQYF. In DNA, the CDR3 is TGCGCCAGCAGCGCATATCTGGGGAGGCAAGAGACCCAGTACTTC.

The gene calls are TRBV6-5 and TRBJ1-2; D remains ambiguous. The V end lost 2 bases, the J end lost 8 bases, and 9 bases lay between the germline ends. The CDR3 is 12 amino acids. CDR1 MNHEY and CDR2 SVGAGI come from the germline V gene. The CDR3 DNA sequence: TGTGCCAGCAGTTACCAGAAAAGAGGCTACACCTTC. It translates to CASSYQKRGYTF.

On this clone itself: The sample holds other DNA sequences that translate to the same CDR3. The chain has TRBV18 and TRBJ1-5, with D unresolved. This CDR3 contains 13 residues. In germline, CDR1 is KGHSH, CDR2 LQKENI. The V end was cut by 6 bases, the J end by 0 bases, with 6 bases between. The CDR3 region has the DNA TGTGCCAGCTCCCCAGGTAGCAATCAGCCCCAGCATTTT. This codes for CASSPGSNQPQHF.

The V and J genes are TRBV7-8 and TRBJ1-2, with D maybe TRBD1 (6 bases). Germline CDR1 reads SGHVS; CDR2 reads FQNEAQ. CDR3 length: 16 residues. Trimming stripped 5 bases from V and 8 bases from J, with 24 bases between. The CDR3 loop is CASSTHGGLLVRGYTF. Written as DNA, the CDR3 is TGTGCCAGCAGCACCCACGGGGGGCTATTAGTACGGGGCTACACCTTC.

The chain is built from TRBV28 and TRBJ2-7; perhaps TRBD1 as D (6 bases). With 3 bases removed from V and 0 bases from J, the gap between germline ends came to 15 bases. The CDR3 length is 16 residues. Germline V lookup: CDR1 MDHEN, CDR2 SYDVKM. CDR3 sequence reads: CASSFGDRFSSYEQYV. CDR3 in DNA: TGTGCCAGCAGTTTCGGAGACAGGTTTTCCTCCTACGAGCAGTACGTC.

The chain couples TRBV5-1 to TRBJ1-2; 12 nucleotides agree with TRBD1. The junction had 5 bases not matched to a gene; V was cut back by 4 bases and J by 7 bases. The CDR3 covers 14 residues. Germline values: CDR1 SGHRS, CDR2 YFSETQ. CDR3 in DNA: TGCGCCAGCAGCAAGGGACAGGGGGCAGTTGGCTACACCTTC. It translates to CASSKGQGAVGYTF.

The gene calls are TRBV24-1 and TRBJ2-3, with 9 bases aligning to TRBD2. Germline CDR1 and CDR2: KGHDR and SFDVKD. The trim removed 1 base at V and 6 bases at J, leaving 10 bases unmatched. The CDR3 has 17 amino acids. The CDR3 sequence is CATSDFGLVAGVDTQYF. In DNA, the CDR3 is TGTGCCACCAGTGATTTCGGTCTGGTAGCGGGGGTGGATACGCAGTATTTT.

Only one count was recorded for this clone. This chain connects TRBV2 to TRBJ1-4; 7 nucleotides align to TRBD1. Per the germline V gene, CDR1 is SNHLY and CDR2 is FYNNEI. The V gene end was trimmed by 6 bases and the J gene end by 8 bases; junction bases not matched to a gene: 6. This CDR3 is built from 13 residues. The CDR3 sequence is CASRVTGVEKLFF. In DNA, the CDR3 is TGTGCCAGCAGGGTTACAGGGGTAGAAAAACTGTTTTTT. The full variable domain, its missing parts supplied by reference TRBV2 and TRBJ1-4, is EPEVTQTPSHQVTQMGQEVILRCVPISNHLYFYWYRQILGQKVEFLVSFYNNEISEKSEIFDDQFSVERPDGSNFTLKIRSTKLEDSAMYFCASRVTGVEKLFFGSGTQLSVL.

The chain is built from TRBV29-1 and TRBJ2-1; 11 bases match TRBD1. J was trimmed by 4 bases and V by 4 bases; bases with no gene match: 3. Germline V gene lookup returns CDR1 SQVTM and CDR2 ANQGSEA. The CDR3 contains 14 residues. This chain's CDR3 is CSVVGQGVYNEQFF. Written as DNA, the CDR3 is TGCAGCGTTGTGGGACAGGGGGTTTACAATGAGCAGTTCTTC.

The J gene is TRBJ2-2, the V gene TRBV11-3; TRBD2 matches at 8 bases. The CDR3 consists of 14 residues. V shed 5 bases and J 6 bases; nucleotides not matched to a gene: 5. Germline-derived CDR1 and CDR2 are SGHNT and YENEEA. This CDR3 reads CASSPGLAPGELFF. The DNA of the CDR3 is TGTGCCAGCAGCCCCGGACTAGCTCCCGGGGAGCTGTTTTTT. The full variable domain, rest sourced from reference TRBV11-3 and TRBJ2-2, is EAGVVQSPRYKIIEKKQPVAFWCNPISGHNTLYWYLQNLGQGPELLIRYENEEAVDDSQLPKDRFSAERLKGVDSTLKIQPAELGDSAVYLCASSPGLAPGELFFGEGSRLTVL.

The V gene is TRBV5-1, the J gene TRBJ1-3; D uncertain. The CDR3 covers 14 residues. V was clipped by 2 bases and J by 3 bases, with 9 bases between them. Germline loops: CDR1 SGHRS, CDR2 YFSETQ. In DNA, the CDR3 is TGCGCCAGCAGCTTCGACGGAAGTGGAAACACCATATATTTT. Residues: CASSFDGSGNTIYF.

The J gene is TRBJ1-4, the V gene TRBV5-1; maybe TRBD1 (5 bases). CDR3 length: 16 residues. Trimming removed 4 bases from V and 8 bases from J, with 21 bases in between. Germline values: CDR1 SGHRS, CDR2 YFSETQ. The CDR3 coding sequence is TGCGCCAGCAGCGCAAACGGTTACGGGGGTTCAGAAAAACTGTTTTTT. It is translated as CASSANGYGGSEKLFF.

The chain employs TRBV7-2 and TRBJ1-6; D not resolved. The germline V and J ends were trimmed by 2 bases and 12 bases, with 11 bases remaining between them. This CDR3 is 13 amino acids long. Per the germline V gene, CDR1 is SGHTA and CDR2 is FQGNSA. CDR3 residues: CASSLIGEGPLHF. The CDR3, as DNA: TGTGCCAGCAGCTTAATTGGCGAGGGACCCCTCCACTTT.

This sequence joins TRBV7-9 and TRBJ1-4, with D unresolved. The CDR3 runs 12 residues. Trimming left V 4 bases short and J 16 bases short, with 16 bases between. From germline, CDR1 is SEHNR and CDR2 FQNEAQ (reference sequence). The CDR3 loop reads CASSSHSYSAFF. The CDR3 DNA is TGTGCCAGCAGCTCCCACTCGTATAGCGCGTTTTTT. The full variable domain, rest sourced from reference TRBV7-9 and TRBJ1-4, is DTGVSQNPRHKITKRGQNVTFRCDPISEHNRLYWYRQTLGQGPEFLTYFQNEAQLEKSRLLSDRFSAERPKGSFSTLEIQRTEQGDSAMYLCASSSHSYSAFFGSGTQLSVL.

The rearrangement uses TRBV6-5 and TRBJ1-2; D not resolved. Germline V gives CDR1 MNHEY, CDR2 SVGAGI. Trimming removed 6 bases at V and 8 bases at J, with 16 bases between. The CDR3 runs to 13 residues. The chain's CDR3 is CASRLGPTNGYTF. The CDR3 coding sequence is TGTGCCAGCAGACTCGGACCCACCAACGGCTACACCTTC.

This chain connects TRBV19 to TRBJ1-6; weak D call: TRBD1 (6 bases). Between the trimmed V and J ends, which lost 2 bases and 10 bases, there was a span of 12 bases. CDR1 and CDR2 from the germline V gene are LNHDA and SQIVND (reference sequence). The CDR3 spans 14 residues. The CDR3, as DNA: TGTGCCAGTAGTATAAGGGGGGGTAGGTCACCCCTCCACTTT. It is translated as CASSIRGGRSPLHF.

The rearrangement links TRBV11-3 to TRBJ2-3, with 12 bases identical to TRBD2. Germline V lookup: CDR1 SGHNT, CDR2 YENEEA. Trimming cost V 1 base and J 2 bases; bases outside gene matches: 10. The CDR3 consists of 19 residues. CDR3 nucleotide sequence: TGTGCCAGCAGCTTAGCCCTTCCCCTAGCGGGAGGGATCACAGATACGCAGTATTTT. Translated, it gives CASSLALPLAGGITDTQYF.

The gene calls are TRBV19 and TRBJ2-2, with D perhaps TRBD2 (6 bases). The CDR3 consists of 16 residues. CDR1 and CDR2 (germline): LNHDA, SQIVND (reference sequence). V was pared by 6 bases and J by 5 bases, with 19 bases between. The CDR3 loop is CASRMRLEWATGELFF. CDR3 nucleotides: TGTGCCAGTAGGATGAGACTAGAGTGGGCAACCGGGGAGCTGTTTTTT. Full variable domain (missing parts from reference TRBV19 and TRBJ2-2): DGGITQSPKYLFRKEGQNVTLSCEQNLNHDAMYWYRQDPGQGLRLIYYSQIVNDFQKGDIAEGYSVSREKKESFPLTVTSAQKNPTAFYLCASRMRLEWATGELFFGEGSRLTVL.